This T cell receptor beta chain was sequenced for a study of CD8 T cells in Susac syndrome. The study's findings and limits: The TCR sequencing and HLA analysis in the study involved a relatively small number of individuals, as the study acknowledged.

CD8+ and CD4+ T cells were negatively isolated; TEMRA cells were FACS-enriched. An amount of RNA that ranged from roughly 0.5 to 1 ug was reverse transcribed with random hexamers. An immunoSEQ multiplex PCR generated amplified TCR beta CDR3 products spanning 54 Vbeta and 13 Jbeta. TCRdb re-analysed the immunoSEQ multiplex PCR reads in MiXCR, keeping a single row per CDR3 protein. The table shows roughly 140,000 distinct CDR3 sequences, with about 95% occurring only once. Germline V gene sequence: CDR1 SQVTM, CDR2 ANQGSEA. CDR3 length: 14 amino acids. V lost 2 bases and J lost 3, with 11 bases in between. About this clonotype itself: Its antigen is as yet unknown.

This TCR was sampled from a human donor with multiple sclerosis. Sequences were obtained from CD8+ T cells from PBMCs. The chain recombines TRBV29-1 with TRBJ2-1; D is unclear. The CDR3 region has the DNA TGCAGCGTTGAATTGCTGGAGCTCTACAATGAGCAGTTCTTC. Protein: CSVELLELYNEQFF.